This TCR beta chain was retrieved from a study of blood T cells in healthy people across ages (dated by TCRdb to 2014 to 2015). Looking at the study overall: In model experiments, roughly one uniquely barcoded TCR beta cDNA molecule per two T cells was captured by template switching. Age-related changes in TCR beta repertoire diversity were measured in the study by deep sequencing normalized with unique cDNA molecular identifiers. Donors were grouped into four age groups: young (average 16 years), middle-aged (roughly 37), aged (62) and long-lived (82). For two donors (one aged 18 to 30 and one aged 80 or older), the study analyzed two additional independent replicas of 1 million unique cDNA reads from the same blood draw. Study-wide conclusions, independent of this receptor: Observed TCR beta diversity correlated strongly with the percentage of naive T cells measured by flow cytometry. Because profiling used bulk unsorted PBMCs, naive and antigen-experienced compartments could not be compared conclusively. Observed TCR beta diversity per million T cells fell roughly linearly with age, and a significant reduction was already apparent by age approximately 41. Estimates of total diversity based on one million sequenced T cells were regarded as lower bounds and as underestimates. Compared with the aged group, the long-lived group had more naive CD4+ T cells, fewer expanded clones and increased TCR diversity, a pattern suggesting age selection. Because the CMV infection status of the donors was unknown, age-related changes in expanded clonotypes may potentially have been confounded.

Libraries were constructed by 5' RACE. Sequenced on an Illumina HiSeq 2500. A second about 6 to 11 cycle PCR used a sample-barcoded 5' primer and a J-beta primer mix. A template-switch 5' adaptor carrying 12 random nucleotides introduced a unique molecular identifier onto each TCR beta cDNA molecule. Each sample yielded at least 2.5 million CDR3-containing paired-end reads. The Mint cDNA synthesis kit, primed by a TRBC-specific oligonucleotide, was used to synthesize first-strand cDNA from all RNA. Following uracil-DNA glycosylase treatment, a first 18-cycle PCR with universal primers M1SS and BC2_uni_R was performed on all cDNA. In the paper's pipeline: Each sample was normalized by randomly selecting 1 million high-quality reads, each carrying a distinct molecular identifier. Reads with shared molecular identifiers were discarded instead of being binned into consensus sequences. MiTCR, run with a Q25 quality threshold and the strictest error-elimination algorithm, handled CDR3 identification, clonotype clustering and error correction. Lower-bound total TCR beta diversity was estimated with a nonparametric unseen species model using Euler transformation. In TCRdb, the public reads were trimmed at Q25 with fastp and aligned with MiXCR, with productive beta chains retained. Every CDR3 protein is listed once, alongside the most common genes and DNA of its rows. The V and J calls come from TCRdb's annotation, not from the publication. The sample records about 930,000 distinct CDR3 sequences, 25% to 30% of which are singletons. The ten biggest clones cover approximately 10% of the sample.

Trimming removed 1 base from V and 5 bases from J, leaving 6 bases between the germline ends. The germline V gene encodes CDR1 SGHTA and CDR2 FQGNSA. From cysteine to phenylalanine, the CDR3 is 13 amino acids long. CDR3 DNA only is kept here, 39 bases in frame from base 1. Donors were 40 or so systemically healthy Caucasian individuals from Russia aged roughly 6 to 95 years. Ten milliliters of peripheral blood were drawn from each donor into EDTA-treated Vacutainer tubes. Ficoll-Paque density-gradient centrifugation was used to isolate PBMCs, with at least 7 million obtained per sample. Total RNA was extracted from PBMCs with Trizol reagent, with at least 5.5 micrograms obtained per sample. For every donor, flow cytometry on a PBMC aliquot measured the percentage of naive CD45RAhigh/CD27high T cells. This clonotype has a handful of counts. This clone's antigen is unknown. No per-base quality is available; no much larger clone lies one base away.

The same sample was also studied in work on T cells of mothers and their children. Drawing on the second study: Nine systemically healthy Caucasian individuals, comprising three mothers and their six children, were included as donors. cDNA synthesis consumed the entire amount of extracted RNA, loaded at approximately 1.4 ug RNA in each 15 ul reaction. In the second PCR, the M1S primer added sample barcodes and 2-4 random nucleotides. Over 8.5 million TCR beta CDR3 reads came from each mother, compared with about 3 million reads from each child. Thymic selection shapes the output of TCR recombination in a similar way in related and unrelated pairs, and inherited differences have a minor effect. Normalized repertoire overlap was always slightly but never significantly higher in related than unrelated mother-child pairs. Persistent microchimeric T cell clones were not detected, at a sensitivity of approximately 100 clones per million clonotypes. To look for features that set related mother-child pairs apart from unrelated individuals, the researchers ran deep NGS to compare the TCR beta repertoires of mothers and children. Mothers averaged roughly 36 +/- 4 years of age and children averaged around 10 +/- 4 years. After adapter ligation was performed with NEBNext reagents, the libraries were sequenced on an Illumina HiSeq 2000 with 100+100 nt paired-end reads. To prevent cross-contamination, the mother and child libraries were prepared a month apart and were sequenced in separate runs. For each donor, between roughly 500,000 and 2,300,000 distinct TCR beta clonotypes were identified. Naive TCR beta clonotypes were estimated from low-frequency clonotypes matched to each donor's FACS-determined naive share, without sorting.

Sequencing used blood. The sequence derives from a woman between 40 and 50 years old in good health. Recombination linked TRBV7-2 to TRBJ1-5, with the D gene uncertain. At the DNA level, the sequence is TGTGCCAGCAGCTTAGATGCGGATCAGCCCCAGCATTTT. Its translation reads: CASSLDADQPQHF. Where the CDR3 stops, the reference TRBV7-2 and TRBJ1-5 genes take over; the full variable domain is GAGVSQSPSNKVTEKGKDVELRCDPISGHTALYWYRQSLGQGLEFLIYFQGNSAPDKSGLPSDRFSAERTGGSVSTLTIQRTQQEDSAVYLCASSLDADQPQHFGDGTRLSIL.